A single sample gave rise to the 8 T cell receptor beta chains below, sequenced in a study of blood T cell repertoires in COVID-19. Method: immunoSEQ multiplex PCR; TCRdb's copy keeps in-frame clones and lacks some. This sample has approximately 150,000 clones; approximately 82% occur once, and the top ten carry around 15%. The sample comprised peripheral blood. The receptors originated from a human donor with acute or convalescent COVID-19. The donor label of this sample is uncertain.

This clone has a single count. The gene calls are TRBV6-5 and TRBJ1-4; perhaps TRBD1 as D (6 bases). This CDR3 comprises 15 residues. The germline V and J ends were trimmed by 6 bases and 4 bases, with 15 bases remaining between them. Germline V gene lookup returns CDR1 MNHEY and CDR2 SVGAGI. Written as DNA, the CDR3 is TGTGCCAGCAGACCTCGGACAGCGTTTAATGAAAAACTGTTTTTT. Its translation is CASRPRTAFNEKLFF.

This clone was seen more than once but under ten times. In DNA form, the CDR3 reads TGTGCCAGCTCACCACGTCAGGGTGAGCCCTACAATGAGCAGTTCTTC. It codes for CASSPRQGEPYNEQFF. This chain connects TRBV18 to TRBJ2-1; TRBD1 is a possible D gene (5 bases). Trimming removed 1 base at V and 2 bases at J, with 12 bases between. This CDR3 comprises 16 residues. From germline, CDR1 is KGHSH and CDR2 LQKENI. Looking up the rest from reference TRBV18 and TRBJ2-1 gives the full variable domain: NAGVMQNPRHLVRRRGQEARLRCSPMKGHSHVYWYRQLPEEGLKFMVYLQKENIIDESGMPKERFSAEFPKEGPSILRIQQVVRGDSAAYFCASSPRQGEPYNEQFFGPGTRLTVL.

The chain uses TRBV15 and TRBJ1-2, with D tentatively TRBD1 (6 bases). Germline assignment: CDR1 LNHNV and CDR2 YYDKDF (reference sequence). Trimming stripped 8 bases from V and 6 bases from J, with 19 bases between. The CDR3 is made up of 14 amino acids. The CDR3 DNA follows: TGTGCCACCTGGGGGACACGTTTAACCCATGGCTACACCTTC. Translated, it gives CATWGTRLTHGYTF.

The rearrangement joins TRBV14 to TRBJ2-1, with D possibly TRBD1 on 5 matching bases. Trimming took 4 bases from V and 10 from J, leaving 11 bases between them. The V gene's germline CDR1 is SGHDN and CDR2 FVKESK. This CDR3 has 12 amino acids. CDR3 amino acids: CASSPEWGEQFF. CDR3 bases: TGTGCCAGCAGCCCAGAATGGGGCGAGCAGTTCTTC.

This clone was observed once. The chain has TRBV28 and TRBJ1-2; D is uncertain. This CDR3 contains 13 residues. V lost 7 bases and J lost 6, with 15 bases in between. From germline, CDR1 is MDHEN and CDR2 SYDVKM. CDR3 sequence reads: CASTPEMRNGYTF. In nucleotides, the CDR3 is TGTGCCAGCACCCCGGAGATGAGGAATGGCTACACCTTC.

The CDR3 here is CASSEPRVGQPQHF. CDR3 coding DNA: TGCGCCAGCAGTGAACCCAGGGTTGGGCAGCCCCAGCATTTT. The chain couples TRBV10-2 to TRBJ1-5, with D perhaps matching TRBD1 (5 bases). Germline loops: CDR1 WSHSY, CDR2 SAAADI. V was pared by 3 bases and J by 7 bases, with 13 bases between. The CDR3 is 14 residues long.

The chain joins TRBV5-1 to TRBJ2-3; 11 bases match TRBD2. There are 16 residues in the CDR3. Germline V lookup: CDR1 SGHRS, CDR2 YFSETQ. V trimming: 3 bases; J trimming: 2 bases; junction bases outside the gene matches: 5. The chain's CDR3 is CASSSVAGGFTDTQYF. CDR3 nucleotides: TGCGCCAGCAGCTCGGTAGCGGGGGGGTTCACAGATACGCAGTATTTT.

The chain combines TRBV18 with TRBJ2-1, with D perhaps matching TRBD1 (5 bases). The CDR3 loop spans 13 amino acids. The V end lost 0 bases, the J end lost 8 bases, and 8 bases lay between the germline ends. CDR1 and CDR2 (germline): KGHSH, LQKENI. CDR3 residues: CASSPPREYEQFF. The CDR3 DNA reads TGTGCCAGCTCACCACCCAGGGAATATGAGCAGTTCTTC.